The rows below give T cell receptor beta chains drawn from one sample of a study of T cells after yellow fever vaccination. TCRdb itself ran the 5' RACE reads through MiXCR, one entry per CDR3 protein. This table has 400,000 to 650,000 distinct CDR3 sequences, about a fifth appearing once. Sequencing was performed on PBMCs, taken less than 25 days after the first yellow fever vaccination. These receptors came from a man younger than 35 who received the YFV17D yellow fever vaccine. Each CDR3 is given with its conserved first and last residue. A D gene is named only where the DNA matches it firmly. Clone size is stated in some rows and not others, as once, few, many or a class when expanded.

v_gene,abundance,j_gene,d_gene,CDR3nt,CDR3aa
TRBV5-4,-,TRBJ2-1,-,TGTGCCAGCAGCCCCAAGGGGGGGAGCTCCTACAATGAGCAGTTCTTC,CASSPKGGSSYNEQFF
TRBV5-1,few,TRBJ2-1,-,TGCGCCAGCAGCTTGCTGGGGGTGGCTGAGCAGTTCTTC,CASSLLGVAEQFF
TRBV5-8,few,TRBJ1-5,-,TGTGCCAGCAGCGAGAAGCGACAGGTGGGCGATCAGCCCCAGCATTTT,CASSEKRQVGDQPQHF
TRBV5-1,few,TRBJ2-3,-,TGCGCCAGCAGCCCCAACTTCAGCACAGATACGCAGTATTTT,CASSPNFSTDTQYF
TRBV27,-,TRBJ2-3,-,TGTGCCAGCAGTTTCGCGGGCCGCCATACGCAGTATTTT,CASSFAGRHTQYF
TRBV2,-,TRBJ2-3,TRBD1,TGTGCCAGCAGTTGGTCAGGGGGTACTGTGTCAGATACGCAGTATTTT,CASSWSGGTVSDTQYF
TRBV10-3,-,TRBJ2-4,TRBD1,TGTGCCACCGGGACAGAACTAGCCAAAAACATTCAGTACTTC,CATGTELAKNIQYF
TRBV7-2,-,TRBJ2-7,-,TGTGCCAGCAGCCAAACGAGAGGGGATGTGGGGCAGTACTTC,CASSQTRGDVGQYF
TRBV5-4,-,TRBJ2-7,-,TGTGCCAGCAGCTCCCGGGACTCCCCCTACGAGCAGTACTTC,CASSSRDSPYEQYF
TRBV15,-,TRBJ2-3,TRBD2,TGTGCCACCAGCAGAACTAGCGAACGCACAGATACGCAGTATTTT,CATSRTSERTDTQYF
TRBV18,-,TRBJ2-7,TRBD1,TGTGCCAGCTCTCCCATGACAGGGCCGGACTACGAGCAGTACTTC,CASSPMTGPDYEQYF
TRBV6-1,-,TRBJ2-3,-,TGTGCCACCAACCCTACGGGGGCCAGCACAGATACGCAGTATTTT,CATNPTGASTDTQYF
TRBV27,-,TRBJ1-6,-,TGTGCCAGCAGTTTACTAGGGAAATCCTATAATTCACCCCTCCACTTT,CASSLLGKSYNSPLHF
TRBV5-4,-,TRBJ1-6,-,TGTGCCAGCAGCTCGGATACAGGGAATAATTCACCCCTCCACTTT,CASSSDTGNNSPLHF
TRBV7-2,many,TRBJ2-5,-,TGTGCCAGCAGCTTCGGATTGTACCAAGAGACCCAGTACTTC,CASSFGLYQETQYF
TRBV12-3/TRBV12-4,-,TRBJ1-5,-,TGTGCCAGCAGACCTACAGGGAGCAATCAGCCCCAGCATTTT,CASRPTGSNQPQHF
TRBV9,-,TRBJ2-7,TRBD1,TGTGCCAGCAGCGTAGGGACAGGCGATATCTACGAGCAGTACTTC,CASSVGTGDIYEQYF
TRBV7-9,few,TRBJ2-3,-,TGTGCCAGCAGCTTAGCCCACCCACACCTCACAGATACGCAGTATTTT,CASSLAHPHLTDTQYF
TRBV19,few,TRBJ2-1,TRBD1,TGTGCCAGTAGTATAGGGACAGGGGGGAAGTTCTTC,CASSIGTGGKFF
TRBV6-5,-,TRBJ1-3,-,TGTGCCAGCAGTTATTCGGGGGCCACCGGAAACACCATATATTTT,CASSYSGATGNTIYF
TRBV4-1,few,TRBJ1-2,-,TGCGCCAGCAGCCAGGGGGACGGGGGTGACTATGGCTACACCTTC,CASSQGDGGDYGYTF
TRBV15,few,TRBJ1-4,-,TGTGCCACCAGCGACCTGGCGGACAGTCTTGAAAAACTGTTTTTT,CATSDLADSLEKLFF
TRBV27,-,TRBJ2-2,-,TGTGCCAGCAGTTTTTATTACAACACCGGGGAGCTGTTTTTT,CASSFYYNTGELFF
TRBV12-3/TRBV12-4,few,TRBJ1-2,TRBD1,TGTGCCAGCAGACGATTCGGTGGGACAGGGAAGAACTATGGCTACACCTTC,CASRRFGGTGKNYGYTF
TRBV6-6,-,TRBJ1-1,TRBD1,TGTGCCAGCAGTTACGCGGACAGGGGTGATGCTTTCTTT,CASSYADRGDAFF
TRBV5-4,few,TRBJ2-1,-,TGTGCCAGCCGCTGGGACCTCTCCCGCAATGAGCAGTTCTTC,CASRWDLSRNEQFF
TRBV21-1,-,TRBJ2-2,-,TGTGCCAGCAGCAAAGGTAGCGTTAGCGGTCCCGGGGAGCTGTTTTTT,CASSKGSVSGPGELFF
TRBV10-3,-,TRBJ2-5,TRBD1,TGTGCCATCAGTGAGTCGACAGGGAAAGAGACCCAGTACTTC,CAISESTGKETQYF
TRBV20-1,-,TRBJ1-2,-,TGCAGTGCTAGAGGGGGGAGTTATGGCTACACCTTC,CSARGGSYGYTF
TRBV20-1,-,TRBJ1-5,-,TGCAGTGCTACGACGGCAAATCAGCCCCAGCATTTT,CSATTANQPQHF
TRBV9,-,TRBJ2-3,-,TGTGCCAGCAGCGTTGTCCCGGGCGGGGATACGCAGTATTTT,CASSVVPGGDTQYF
TRBV7-9,few,TRBJ1-2,-,TGTGCCAGCATAAGTGGGAATGGCTACACCTTC,CASISGNGYTF
TRBV5-1,few,TRBJ1-1,TRBD1,TGCGCCAGCAGCTTTGCGACAGGGGCATTGGACACTGAAGCTTTCTTT,CASSFATGALDTEAFF
TRBV13,-,TRBJ1-2,TRBD1,TGTGCCAGCAGCTTAGAACTCGGGCAGGGGGCAGGCGGCTACACCTTC,CASSLELGQGAGGYTF
TRBV7-2,few,TRBJ1-2,-,TGTGCCAGCAGCTTAGAGTGGGGGGCGCAAAACTCTGGCTACACCTTC,CASSLEWGAQNSGYTF
TRBV6-1,-,TRBJ2-5,-,TGTGCCACCCCTTCGATAGAGGTCGTAATGGAGACCCAGTACTTC,CATPSIEVVMETQYF
TRBV10-3,-,TRBJ2-7,TRBD1,TGTGCCATCATGGGACAGAATAACTACGAGCAGTACTTC,CAIMGQNNYEQYF
TRBV19,few,TRBJ2-3,TRBD1,TGTGCCAGTAGTACAGTACCGGGACAGGGTGCAGATACGCAGTATTTT,CASSTVPGQGADTQYF
TRBV7-2,-,TRBJ1-2,-,TGTGCCAGCAGCTTATTGGCCAGGTCCGAAATCGGAGGCTACACCTTC,CASSLLARSEIGGYTF
TRBV6-5,-,TRBJ1-1,-,TGTGCCAGCAGTTACTCGGGTGATGGGTTTACTGAAGCTTTCTTT,CASSYSGDGFTEAFF
TRBV4-2,many,TRBJ2-1,TRBD2,TGTGCCAGCAGCAAAGCCGGACTAGCGGGGGATAATGAGCAGTTCTTC,CASSKAGLAGDNEQFF
TRBV18,-,TRBJ2-5,-,TGTGCCAGCTCACCACCGGGGTCCCGGGTGAGGGAAGAGACCCAGTACTTC,CASSPPGSRVREETQYF